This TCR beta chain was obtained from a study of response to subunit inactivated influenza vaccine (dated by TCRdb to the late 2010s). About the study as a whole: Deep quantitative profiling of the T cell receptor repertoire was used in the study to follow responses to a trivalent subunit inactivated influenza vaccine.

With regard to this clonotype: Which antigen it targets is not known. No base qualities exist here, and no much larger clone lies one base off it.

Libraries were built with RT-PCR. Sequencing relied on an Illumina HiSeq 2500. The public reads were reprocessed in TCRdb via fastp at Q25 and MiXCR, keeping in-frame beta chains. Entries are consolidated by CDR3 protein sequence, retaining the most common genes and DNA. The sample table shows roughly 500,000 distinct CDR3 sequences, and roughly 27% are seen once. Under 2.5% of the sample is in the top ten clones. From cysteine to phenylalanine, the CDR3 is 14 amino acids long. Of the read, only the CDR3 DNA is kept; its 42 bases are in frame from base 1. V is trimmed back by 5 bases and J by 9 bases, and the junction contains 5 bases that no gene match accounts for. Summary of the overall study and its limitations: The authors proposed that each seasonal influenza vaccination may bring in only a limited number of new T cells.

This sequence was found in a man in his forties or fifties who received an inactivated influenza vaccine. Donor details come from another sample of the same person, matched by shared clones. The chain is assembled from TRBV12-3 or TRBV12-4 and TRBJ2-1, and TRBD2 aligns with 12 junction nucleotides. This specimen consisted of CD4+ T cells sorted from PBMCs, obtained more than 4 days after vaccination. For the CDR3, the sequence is CASSPSGRAGEQFF. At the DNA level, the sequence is TGTGCCAGCAGTCCTAGCGGGAGGGCTGGTGAGCAGTTCTTC.